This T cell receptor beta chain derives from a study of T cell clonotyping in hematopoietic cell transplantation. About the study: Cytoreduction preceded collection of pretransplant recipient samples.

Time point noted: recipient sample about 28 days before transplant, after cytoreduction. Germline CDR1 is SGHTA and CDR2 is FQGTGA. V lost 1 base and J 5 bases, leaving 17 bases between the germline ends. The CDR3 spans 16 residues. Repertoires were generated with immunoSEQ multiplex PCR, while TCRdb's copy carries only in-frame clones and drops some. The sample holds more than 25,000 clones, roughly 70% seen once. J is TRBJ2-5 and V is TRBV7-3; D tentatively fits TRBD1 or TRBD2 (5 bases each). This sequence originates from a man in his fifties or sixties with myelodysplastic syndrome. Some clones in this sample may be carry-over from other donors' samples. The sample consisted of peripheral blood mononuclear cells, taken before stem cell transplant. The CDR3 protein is CASSLRSGTERETQYF. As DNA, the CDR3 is TGTGCCAGCAGCTTAAGATCCGGGACGGAAAGGGAGACCCAGTACTTC.